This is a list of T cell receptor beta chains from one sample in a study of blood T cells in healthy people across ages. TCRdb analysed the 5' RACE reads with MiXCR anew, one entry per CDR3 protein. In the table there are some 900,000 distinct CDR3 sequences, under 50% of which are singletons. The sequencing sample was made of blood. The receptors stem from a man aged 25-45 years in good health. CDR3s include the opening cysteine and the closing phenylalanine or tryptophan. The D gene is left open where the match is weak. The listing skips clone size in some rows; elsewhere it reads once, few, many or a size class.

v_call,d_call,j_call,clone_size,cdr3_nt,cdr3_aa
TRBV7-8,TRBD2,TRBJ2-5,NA,TGTGCCAGCAGCTCCACCGGGACTAGCGGGATGGAGACCCAGTACTTC,CASSSTGTSGMETQYF
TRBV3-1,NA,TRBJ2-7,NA,TGTGCCAGCAGCCAAGGCAGGGTCCACGAGCAGTACTTC,CASSQGRVHEQYF
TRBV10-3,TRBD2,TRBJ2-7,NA,TGTGCCACCGGCGGGGGGGATTCCTACGAGCAGTACTTC,CATGGGDSYEQYF
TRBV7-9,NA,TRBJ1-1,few,TGTGCCAGCAGCTTTCCGATGAACACTGAAGCTTTCTTT,CASSFPMNTEAFF
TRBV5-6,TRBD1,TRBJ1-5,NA,TGTGCCAGCAGCCCTACGGGACAGACTCAGCCCCAGCATTTT,CASSPTGQTQPQHF
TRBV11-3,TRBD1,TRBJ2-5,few,TGTGCCAGCAGCTACCGGACAGGGCCGGACGGGACCCAGTACTTC,CASSYRTGPDGTQYF
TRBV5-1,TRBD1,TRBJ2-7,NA,TGCGCCAGCAGCACGGACAGGGAAAACTCCTACGAGCAGTACTTC,CASSTDRENSYEQYF
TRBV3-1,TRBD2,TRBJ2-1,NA,TGTGCCAGCAGCGCACTAGCGGGGGGGCTCAATGAGCAGTTCTTC,CASSALAGGLNEQFF
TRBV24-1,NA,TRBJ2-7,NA,TGTGCCACCAGTGACTCCTGGGAGTCCGAGCAGTACTTC,CATSDSWESEQYF
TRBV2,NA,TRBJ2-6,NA,TGTGCCAGCAGGGCCCTATCTGGGGCCAACGTCCTGACTTTC,CASRALSGANVLTF
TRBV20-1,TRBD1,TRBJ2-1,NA,TGCAGTGCTAGTATTACAGGGGGATATAACAATGAGCAGTTCTTC,CSASITGGYNNEQFF
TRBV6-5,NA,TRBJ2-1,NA,TGTGCCAGCAGTTACTCGAACGGGGCTGACTACAATGAGCAGTTCTTC,CASSYSNGADYNEQFF
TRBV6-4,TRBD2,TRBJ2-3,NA,TGTGCCAGCAGTGACGGGACTAGCGGATCAGATACGCAGTATTTT,CASSDGTSGSDTQYF
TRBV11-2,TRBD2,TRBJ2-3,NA,TGTGCCAGCAGCATCGGACTAGTTAGCACAGATACGCAGTATTTT,CASSIGLVSTDTQYF
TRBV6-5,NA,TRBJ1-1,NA,TGTGCCAGCAGTTCGAGGGGCGCGGACACTGAAGCTTTCTTT,CASSSRGADTEAFF
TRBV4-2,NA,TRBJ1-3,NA,TGTGCCAGCAGCCAAGATCGCGACACCATATATTTT,CASSQDRDTIYF